This entry lists 17 T cell receptor beta chains sequenced from one sample in a study of regulatory T cells in long-lasting Graves disease. Regarding time point: persistent/refractory GD, antithyroid drugs over 5 years with positive TRAb. PBMC RNA served as the TCR library source. Sequencing libraries for TCR beta were prepared with iRepertoire HTBI primers and Arm-PCR of CDR3 regions. Each CDR3 protein gets one entry after TCRdb re-called the multiplex PCR reads with MiXCR. The profile shows a few hundred thousand distinct CDR3 sequences, less than 25% of them singletons. The material sequenced was peripheral blood mononuclear cells (PBMCs), taken when the disease was refractory, from a patient treated with antithyroid drugs. Source of these receptors: a female donor with Graves disease.

This clonotype was seen ten or more times. The chain combines TRBV28 with TRBJ1-5; the D gene is possibly TRBD1 (5 bases). The length of the CDR3 is 17 residues. Trimming shortened V by 5 bases and J by 4 bases, and 21 bases separated the two germline ends. Germline assignment: CDR1 MDHEN and CDR2 SYDVKM. CDR3 in DNA: TGTGCCAGCAGTCCCCAAGGACAACCGAAGGGTAATCAGCCCCAGCATTTT. Translated: CASSPQGQPKGNQPQHF.

This clonotype has only a few counts. This chain links TRBV7-9 with TRBJ1-1; D remains ambiguous. V lost 6 bases, J lost 7 bases, and 15 bases lay in between. The length of the CDR3 is 13 residues. The germline gives CDR1 SEHNR, CDR2 FQNEAQ (reference sequence). DNA of the CDR3: TGTGCCAGCAGACTTACAGATTCGGGTGAAGCTTTCTTT. Amino acids: CASRLTDSGEAFF.

The chain has TRBV30 and TRBJ2-7; 11 nucleotides line up with TRBD2. V was pared by 0 bases and J by 3 bases, with 13 bases of the junction left unmatched. This CDR3 is 18 amino acids long. Germline V gene sequence: CDR1 GTSNPN, CDR2 SVGIG (reference sequence). CDR3 bases: TGTGCCTGGAGTGTAGTTCCTAGCGGGAGGCCGACGATCTACGAGCAGTACTTC. Residues: CAWSVVPSGRPTIYEQYF. Using reference TRBV30 and TRBJ2-7 for the parts outside the CDR3, the full variable domain is SQTIHQWPATLVQPVGSPLSLECTVEGTSNPNLYWYRQAAGRGLQLLFYSVGIGQISSEVPQNLSASRPQDRQFILSSKKLLLSDSGFYLCAWSVVPSGRPTIYEQYFGPGTRLTVT.

This clonotype was picked up many times. This chain uses TRBV28 with TRBJ1-5, with 8 positions matching TRBD1. The V gene end was trimmed by 5 bases and the J gene end by 3 bases; junction bases not matched to a gene: 6. CDR3 length: 15 residues. From germline, CDR1 is MDHEN and CDR2 SYDVKM. The CDR3 protein is CASSRTGTVNQPQHF. The CDR3 DNA sequence: TGTGCCAGCAGTCGGACAGGGACAGTCAATCAGCCCCAGCATTTT.

This clonotype was picked up many times. The chain recombines TRBV28 with TRBJ1-2; D is unclear. The CDR3 contains 14 residues. Germline V gives CDR1 MDHEN, CDR2 SYDVKM. Trimming pared 8 bases from V and 7 bases from J, leaving 20 bases between. Written as DNA, the CDR3 is TGTGCCAGCTCAAAAGACTCCTCTAGTCGTGGCTACACCTTC. It specifies CASSKDSSSRGYTF.

This clonotype was detected a few times. The V and J genes are TRBV29-1 and TRBJ2-3, with D perhaps assigned TRBD1 or TRBD2 (6 bases each). CDR1 SQVTM and CDR2 ANQGSEA come from the germline V gene. V was shortened by 4 bases and J by 0 bases, with 14 bases between the two germline ends. The CDR3 is 15 amino acids. The CDR3 is CSVVMLGGSTDTQYF. DNA for the CDR3: TGCAGCGTTGTCATGTTAGGGGGGAGCACAGATACGCAGTATTTT.

The V call is TRBV7-2, the J call TRBJ1-4; 7 bases map to TRBD1. CDR1 and CDR2 (germline): SGHTA, FQGNSA. Trimming took 1 base from V and 3 from J; bases not matched to a gene: 5. The CDR3 runs 16 residues. The chain's CDR3 is CASSLGQGRSNEKLFF. CDR3 sequence (DNA): TGTGCCAGCAGCTTAGGACAGGGACGGTCTAATGAAAAACTGTTTTTT.

The count of this clonotype is one. V and J are TRBV18 and TRBJ1-5; D gene unclear. V lost 3 bases to trimming and J lost 2 bases, with 8 bases between them. The CDR3 sequence is 14 residues long. The germline gives CDR1 KGHSH, CDR2 LQKENI. CDR3 sequence reads: CASSPGMGNQPQHF. The CDR3 bases are TGTGCCAGCTCACCCGGGATGGGCAATCAGCCCCAGCATTTT.

This clonotype is a singleton in its sample. A much larger clone sits a single nucleotide away, making a read error possible. The V call is TRBV2, the J call TRBJ1-4; TRBD1 matches at 10 bases. After removal of 6 bases from V and 8 bases from J, the junction contained 6 bases not matched to a gene. Germline V gene lookup returns CDR1 SNHLY and CDR2 FYNNEI. There are 14 residues in the CDR3. The CDR3 region is CASSSGTGEEKLFF. Written as DNA, the CDR3 is TGTGCCAGCAGCTCCGGGACAGGGGAGGAAAAACTGTTTTTT.

This clonotype was detected ten times or more. The chain is built from TRBV6-9 and TRBJ2-5; D call uncertain. The germline gives CDR1 MNHGY, CDR2 SVAAGI. V was clipped by 3 bases and J by 1 base, with 9 bases between them. CDR3 length: 14 residues. CDR3 residues: CASSYSNFQETQYF. In nucleotides, the CDR3 is TGTGCCAGCAGTTACTCGAACTTCCAAGAGACCCAGTACTTC.

This rearrangement joins TRBV6-2 or TRBV6-3 to TRBJ2-5; possible D gene TRBD1, 7 bases. From germline, CDR1 is MNHEY and CDR2 SVGEGT. V was shortened by 5 bases and J by 5 bases, with 15 bases between the two germline ends. The CDR3 has 14 residues. The CDR3 nucleotides read TGTGCCAGCAGTGGAGGGGGCGCGGGGGAGACCCAGTACTTC. It specifies CASSGGGAGETQYF.

The sample holds many counts of this clonotype. The chain links TRBV10-3 to TRBJ2-7; D possibly matches TRBD1 or TRBD2 (6 bases each). Trimming stripped 8 bases from V and 6 bases from J, with 17 bases between. The CDR3 totals 13 residues. CDR1 and CDR2 (germline): ENHRY, SYGVKD. The CDR3 protein is CAIGGDTRPEQYF. As DNA, the CDR3 is TGTGCCATCGGCGGGGACACCCGTCCCGAGCAGTACTTC.

The chain couples TRBV7-2 to TRBJ1-6, with D maybe TRBD1 (5 bases). V gave up 2 bases and J gave up 8 bases, with 16 bases separating them. There are 16 residues in the CDR3. The germline gives CDR1 SGHTA, CDR2 FQGNSA. CDR3 in DNA: TGTGCCAGCAGCTTAAGGGCGTGGGGGAACGATTCACCCCTCCACTTT. It codes for CASSLRAWGNDSPLHF.

This clonotype was detected ten times or more. The rearrangement joins TRBV27 to TRBJ1-2; D remains ambiguous. The germline V gene encodes CDR1 MNHEY and CDR2 SMNVEV (reference sequence). Trimming took 3 bases from V and 1 from J, leaving 21 bases between them. The CDR3 has 18 amino acids. DNA for the CDR3: TGTGCCAGCAGTTTCAGGTCGGGCAGTCATTCAGATAACTATGGCTACACCTTC. This encodes CASSFRSGSHSDNYGYTF.

This chain links TRBV30 with TRBJ1-1, with 7 positions matching TRBD1. Germline V lookup: CDR1 GTSNPN, CDR2 SVGIG (reference sequence). Germline trimming cut 3 bases from V and 7 bases from J; bases unmatched to any gene: 11. The CDR3 loop spans 14 amino acids. The CDR3, as DNA: TGTGCCTGGAGGAGACCGGGACAGCCGATTGAAGCTTTCTTT. Protein: CAWRRPGQPIEAFF.

This chain connects TRBV5-1 to TRBJ1-3; no reliable D call. The CDR3 spans 15 residues. Looked up from germline, CDR1 is SGHRS and CDR2 is YFSETQ. V was pared by 5 bases and J by 2 bases, with 14 bases between. CDR3 nucleotide sequence: TGCGCCAGCAGTCCTGGTCAGCTCGCTGGAAACACCATATATTTT. This sequence encodes CASSPGQLAGNTIYF.

This clonotype was counted a few times. V is TRBV28 and J is TRBJ1-1; D is possibly TRBD1 (6 bases). V shed 8 bases and J shed 3 bases, with 13 bases lying between them. The CDR3 runs 13 residues. CDR1 and CDR2 from the germline V gene are MDHEN and SYDVKM. The CDR3 loop reads CASRGGPDTEAFF. The CDR3 DNA reads as TGTGCCAGCCGGGGGGGGCCGGACACTGAAGCTTTCTTT.